A selection of T cell receptor beta chains follows, all from one sample in a study of naive and memory T cell subsets. TCRdb processed the 5' RACE reads anew with MiXCR; each CDR3 protein has one entry. The table shows some 60,000 distinct CDR3 sequences, with roughly 7.5% occurring only once. The receptors stem from a female donor in good health. Both conserved end residues are part of each CDR3. A D gene is named only where the DNA matches it firmly. Some rows mark clone size as missing; the rest say once, few, many or name a class of expanded clone.

D gene	J gene	V gene	clone size	CDR3 protein	CDR3 DNA
TRBD2	TRBJ2-5	TRBV12-3/TRBV12-4	few	CASSPGGLAPETQYF	TGTGCCAGCAGCCCAGGGGGACTAGCTCCAGAGACCCAGTACTTC
TRBD1	TRBJ1-5	TRBV7-9	.	CASTKTGDLNQPQHF	TGTGCCAGCACTAAAACAGGGGACCTCAATCAGCCCCAGCATTTT
TRBD1	TRBJ1-5	TRBV29-1	few	CSASTGGGFQPQHF	TGCAGCGCTTCAACAGGGGGCGGATTTCAGCCCCAGCATTTT
.	TRBJ2-3	TRBV12-3/TRBV12-4	.	CASSLSSGGDTQYF	TGTGCCAGCAGTTTGTCAAGCGGTGGAGATACGCAGTATTTT
.	TRBJ1-5	TRBV10-3	few	CAISRTGNQPQHF	TGTGCCATCAGTCGGACAGGCAATCAGCCCCAGCATTTT
.	TRBJ1-4	TRBV2	many	CASSDSRTQNEKLFF	TGTGCCAGCAGTGATAGCCGGACGCAGAATGAAAAACTGTTTTTT
.	TRBJ1-1	TRBV20-1	many	CSARDPAAPDRVNTEAFF	TGCAGTGCTAGAGATCCCGCCGCCCCCGACAGAGTGAACACTGAAGCTTTCTTT
TRBD1	TRBJ1-5	TRBV19	.	CASSPQGTQPQHF	TGTGCCAGTAGCCCACAGGGGACTCAGCCCCAGCATTTT
TRBD1	TRBJ2-7	TRBV15	few	CATAGSGQTYEQYF	TGTGCCACCGCAGGATCGGGACAGACCTACGAGCAGTACTTC
.	TRBJ2-3	TRBV7-3	.	CASSVKGGDTQYF	TGTGCCAGCAGTGTGAAGGGTGGCGATACGCAGTATTTT
TRBD2	TRBJ2-2	TRBV9	.	CASSGTSGNTGELFF	TGTGCCAGCAGCGGGACTAGCGGAAACACCGGGGAGCTGTTTTTT
.	TRBJ2-3	TRBV7-2	few	CASSLGGLREDTQYF	TGTGCCAGCAGCTTAGGCGGACTTAGGGAGGATACGCAGTATTTT
.	TRBJ2-7	TRBV7-9	few	CASSLPRGEQYF	TGTGCCAGCAGCTTGCCGCGGGGCGAGCAGTACTTC
.	TRBJ2-5	TRBV12-3/TRBV12-4	.	CASSFAGPETQYF	TGTGCCAGCAGTTTCGCAGGCCCAGAGACCCAGTACTTC
.	TRBJ2-7	TRBV9	.	CASSEGPASSYEQYF	TGTGCCAGCAGCGAGGGACCTGCGAGCTCCTACGAGCAGTACTTC
TRBD1	TRBJ1-5	TRBV29-1	many	CSASGGGQPQHF	TGCAGCGCTTCAGGAGGGGGCCAGCCCCAGCATTTT
TRBD1	TRBJ2-7	TRBV5-5	few	CASSLATGMVYEQYF	TGTGCCAGCAGCTTGGCGACAGGGATGGTCTACGAGCAGTACTTC
TRBD1	TRBJ1-4	TRBV7-9	medium-sized	CASSSGGFNEKLFF	TGTGCCAGCAGCTCAGGGGGATTTAACGAAAAACTGTTTTTT
.	TRBJ1-5	TRBV30	.	CAWSAPGRPSGQPQHF	TGTGCCTGGAGCGCACCGGGACGGCCCTCGGGACAGCCCCAGCATTTT
.	TRBJ1-3	TRBV7-2	many	CASSPQGAQGNTIYF	TGTGCCAGCAGCCCCCAAGGGGCGCAGGGAAACACCATATATTTT
.	TRBJ2-2	TRBV5-4	many	CASSSEVANTGELFF	TGTGCCAGCAGCTCCGAGGTAGCGAACACCGGGGAGCTGTTTTTT
TRBD2	TRBJ2-3	TRBV20-1	.	CRQEGTSGGAIDTQYF	TGCAGGCAAGAAGGGACTAGCGGGGGGGCCATAGATACGCAGTATTTT
.	TRBJ2-3	TRBV7-9	many	CASRQIPTDTQYF	TGTGCCAGCAGACAGATACCCACAGATACGCAGTATTTT
.	TRBJ1-3	TRBV14	.	CASSASRNTIYF	TGTGCCAGCAGCGCTTCCAGGAACACCATATATTTT
.	TRBJ1-1	TRBV2	many	CASIAGENTEAFF	TGTGCCAGCATCGCAGGGGAGAACACTGAAGCTTTCTTT
.	TRBJ1-5	TRBV5-1	many	CASSLGGENQPQHF	TGCGCCAGCAGCTTGGGTGGGGAAAATCAGCCCCAGCATTTT
.	TRBJ1-2	TRBV4-1	few	CASSQEADFYGYTF	TGCGCCAGCAGCCAAGAAGCGGATTTCTATGGCTACACCTTC
TRBD1	TRBJ1-2	TRBV7-3	many	CASSQLTGGYGYTF	TGTGCCAGCAGCCAACTTACAGGGGGCTATGGCTACACCTTC
.	TRBJ1-5	TRBV28	.	CASSGRGGGDQPQHF	TGTGCCAGCAGCGGGCGCGGGGGGGGAGATCAGCCCCAGCATTTT
.	TRBJ1-2	TRBV7-2	many	CASSLRAEYGYTF	TGTGCCAGCAGCTTAAGGGCGGAGTATGGCTACACCTTC
.	TRBJ2-3	TRBV12-3/TRBV12-4	.	CASRFLRVDTQYF	TGTGCCAGCAGGTTCCTCAGGGTAGATACGCAGTATTTT
.	TRBJ1-5	TRBV28	many	CASSSPNQPQHF	TGTGCCAGCAGTTCCCCTAATCAGCCCCAGCATTTT
.	TRBJ1-2	TRBV7-8	few	CASSTRTGQTYGDTF	TGTGCCAGCAGCACAAGAACTGGACAGACCTATGGCGACACCTTC
.	TRBJ2-5	TRBV4-1	few	CASSKGQGRIQETQYF	TGCGCCAGCAGTAAGGGGCAGGGAAGAATCCAAGAGACCCAGTACTTC
TRBD2	TRBJ2-1	TRBV7-2	few	CASSPGLAGGQFNEQFF	TGTGCCAGCAGCCCCGGACTAGCGGGGGGGCAATTTAATGAGCAGTTCTTC
TRBD2	TRBJ2-2	TRBV2	many	CASLRGLRGRIGELFF	TGTGCCAGCCTGAGGGGCCTGCGGGGGAGGATCGGGGAGCTGTTTTTT
.	TRBJ1-2	TRBV11-2	few	CASSPIRGPANYGYTF	TGTGCCAGCAGCCCTATTCGTGGTCCAGCTAACTATGGCTACACCTTC